The 32 T cell receptor beta chains listed next were all sequenced from one sample in a study of molecular identifiers for immune sequencing clone quantification. TCRdb redid the calling of the PCR reads with MiXCR, one entry per CDR3 protein. The profile covers about 500,000 distinct CDR3 sequences, with about a fifth appearing a single time and 0.65% to 0.95% taken by the ten largest. The sample comprised naive CD8+ T cells from blood, with Jurkat cell RNA spiked in. Subset given: FACS-sorted CD8+CD4-CCR7+CD45RA+ naive T cells. Every receptor here comes from a human donor in good health. Some libraries in this study had Jurkat cell RNA spiked in.

Remarks on this clonotype: A much larger clone lies one base from this, so it may be a read error. The CDR3 sequence: CASSLERAGCDTQYF. The CDR3, as DNA: TGTGCCAGCTCACTGGAGAGGGCCGGGTGCGATACGCAGTATTTT. The V gene is TRBV18, the J gene TRBJ2-3; D is possibly TRBD2 (5 bases). The CDR3 is 15 amino acids. The germline V gene has CDR1 KGHSH and CDR2 LQKENI. Trimming took off 4 bases at V and 6 bases at J, with 17 bases between the two ends.

This clonotype was counted a few times. This chain connects TRBV7-6 to TRBJ2-2; D not certain. Trimming stripped 0 bases from V and 6 bases from J, with 8 bases between. Germline-derived CDR1 and CDR2 are SGHVS and FNYEAQ. The CDR3 loop spans 14 amino acids. The chain's CDR3 is CASSLARESGELFF. CDR3 DNA sequence: TGTGCCAGCAGCTTAGCGCGAGAATCCGGGGAGCTGTTTTTT.

The rearrangement links TRBV7-9 to TRBJ2-7; 10 nucleotides agree with TRBD1. V gave up 0 bases and J gave up 2 bases; unmatched junction bases: 1. The germline V gene has CDR1 SEHNR and CDR2 FQNEAQ (reference sequence). The CDR3 is 15 amino acids. CDR3 region: CASSLAGQGAYEQYF. The DNA for the CDR3 is TGTGCCAGCAGCTTAGCCGGACAGGGGGCCTACGAGCAGTACTTC.

Comments on this clonotype: A junction boundary mismatches the germline segment, possibly from a read error. The chain couples TRBV12-3 or TRBV12-4 to TRBJ2-5; 11 positions match TRBD2. CDR3 size: 15 residues. CDR3 in DNA: TGTGCCAGCAGTCCTAGCGGGGGGCTCCAAGGGACCCAGTACTTC. It is translated as CASSPSGGLQGTQYF.

For the CDR3, the DNA is TGCAGTGCTAGATGGGTGATTCTTGGGACTAGGAAGACGATAGGTCGTGAAGAGACCCAGTACTTC. Its protein is CSARWVILGTRKTIGREETQYF. The chain links TRBV20-1 to TRBJ2-5; 8 bases fit TRBD2. Germline V gene sequence: CDR1 DFQATT, CDR2 SNEGSKA (reference sequence). The CDR3 extends over 22 amino acids. The junction had 29 bases not matched to a gene; V was cut back by 2 bases and J by 3 bases.

Ten or more counts support this clonotype. The V gene is TRBV9, the J gene TRBJ1-1; the D gene is possibly TRBD1 (6 bases). From germline, CDR1 is SGDLS and CDR2 YYNGEE. The CDR3 runs to 13 residues. The V end was cut by 0 bases, the J end by 4 bases, with 7 bases between. CDR3 sequence: CASSVAGATEAFF. The DNA of the CDR3 is TGTGCCAGCAGCGTAGCAGGGGCCACTGAAGCTTTCTTT. The full variable domain, with the rest looked up from reference TRBV9 and TRBJ1-1, is DSGVTQTPKHLITATGQRVTLRCSPRSGDLSVYWYQQSLDQGLQFLIQYYNGEERAKGNILERFSAQQFPDLHSELNLSSLELGDSALYFCASSVAGATEAFFGQGTRLTVV.

About this clonotype itself: Given the absence of the conserved phenylalanine or tryptophan at the CDR3 end, a read error is likely. The chain employs TRBV15 and TRBJ1-1; a possible D gene is TRBD1 (5 bases). The germline V gene encodes CDR1 LNHNV and CDR2 YYDKDF (reference sequence). V was pared by 0 bases and J by 4 bases, with 9 bases between. The CDR3 extends over 14 amino acids. CDR3 DNA: TGTGCCACCAGCAGAGATTCGGGGGGCACTGAAGCTTTCCTT. Protein sequence: CATSRDSGGTEAFL.

V is TRBV7-6 and J is TRBJ2-7, with 10 bases aligning to TRBD2. The V gene end was trimmed by 1 base and the J gene end by 4 bases; junction bases not matched to a gene: 7. This CDR3 is built from 16 residues. Germline V gene lookup returns CDR1 SGHVS and CDR2 FNYEAQ. The CDR3: CASSLEQAGGPYEQYF. As DNA, the CDR3 is TGTGCCAGCAGCTTAGAACAAGCGGGAGGGCCATACGAGCAGTACTTC.

The J gene is TRBJ1-1, the V gene TRBV11-2, with D unresolved. There are 15 residues in the CDR3. Germline loops: CDR1 SGHAT, CDR2 FQNNGV. The V gene lost 2 bases and the J gene lost 0 bases, with 10 bases spanning the gap. CDR3 protein: CASSLTLAMNTEAFF. The CDR3 DNA reads as TGTGCCAGCAGCTTAACTCTGGCAATGAACACTGAAGCTTTCTTT.

In this sample, this clonotype turned up a few times. One junction end does not reproduce the germline sequence, and a read error may be involved. The rearrangement links TRBV28 to TRBJ2-7, with 7 nucleotides matching TRBD1. Germline CDR1 MDHEN, CDR2 SYDVKM. The CDR3 has 15 amino acids. CDR3 protein: CVSSLTLGQRTEQYF. CDR3 DNA: TGTGTCAGCAGTTTAACCCTGGGACAGAGAACCGAGCAGTACTTC.

In this sample, this clonotype turned up many times. The chain links TRBV5-6 to TRBJ2-7; 9 positions agree with TRBD2. Losses at the gene ends were 4 bases for V and 3 bases for J; bases not matched to a gene: 5. The germline CDR1 and CDR2 sequences are SGHDT and YYEEEE. The CDR3 length is 14 residues. This chain's CDR3 is CASSPGAGGYEQYF. The CDR3 DNA reads as TGTGCCAGCAGCCCGGGAGCGGGAGGCTACGAGCAGTACTTC.

The V and J genes are TRBV30 and TRBJ1-5; D remains unclear. The CDR3 is made up of 14 amino acids. V lost 1 base and J lost 0, with 7 bases in between. Germline-derived CDR1 and CDR2 are GTSNPN and SVGIG (reference sequence). CDR3 loop: CAWSAGYSNQPQHF. The CDR3 coding sequence is TGTGCCTGGAGTGCAGGATATAGCAATCAGCCCCAGCATTTT. The whole variable domain, filled in from reference TRBV30 and TRBJ1-5, reads SQTIHQWPATLVQPVGSPLSLECTVEGTSNPNLYWYRQAAGRGLQLLFYSVGIGQISSEVPQNLSASRPQDRQFILSSKKLLLSDSGFYLCAWSAGYSNQPQHFGDGTRLSIL.

This clonotype was seen at least ten times. The chain employs TRBV7-9 and TRBJ2-7, with TRBD2 matching over 7 bases. The trim removed 0 bases at V and 5 bases at J, leaving 4 bases unmatched. In germline, CDR1 is SEHNR, CDR2 FQNEAQ (reference sequence). The CDR3 totals 14 residues. The CDR3 region is CASSLAGGHHEQYF. The DNA for the CDR3 is TGTGCCAGCAGCTTAGCGGGAGGGCACCACGAGCAGTACTTC. Looking up the rest from reference TRBV7-9 and TRBJ2-7 gives the full variable domain: DTGVSQNPRHKITKRGQNVTFRCDPISEHNRLYWYRQTLGQGPEFLTYFQNEAQLEKSRLLSDRFSAERPKGSFSTLEIQRTEQGDSAMYLCASSLAGGHHEQYFGPGTRLTVT.

This clonotype was detected ten times or more. The rearrangement uses TRBV19 and TRBJ2-7, with D possibly TRBD1 on 6 matching bases. Germline CDR1 LNHDA, CDR2 SQIVND (reference sequence). CDR3 length: 13 amino acids. The germline V and J ends were trimmed by 5 bases and 2 bases, with 10 bases remaining between them. The CDR3 DNA follows: TGTGCCAGTAGTGCCGGGACACCCTACGAGCAGTACTTC. It is translated as CASSAGTPYEQYF.

This clonotype was detected ten times or more. CDR3 sequence reads: CAFQLGVTQYF. DNA for the CDR3: TGTGCCTTTCAACTAGGAGTCACGCAGTATTTT. The chain couples TRBV30 to TRBJ2-3, with a weak D call TRBD2 (5 bases). Trimming pared 7 bases from V and 9 bases from J, leaving 14 bases between. This CDR3 comprises 11 residues. From germline, CDR1 is GTSNPN and CDR2 SVGIG (reference sequence).

The J gene is TRBJ2-7, the V gene TRBV27; possible D gene TRBD2, 6 bases. This CDR3 is 13 amino acids long. V dropped 8 bases and J dropped 2 bases, with 13 bases sitting between them. Germline-derived CDR1 and CDR2 are MNHEY and SMNVEV (reference sequence). CDR3 sequence: CASGTSPAYEQYF. In DNA form, the CDR3 reads TGTGCCAGCGGGACTTCTCCTGCCTACGAGCAGTACTTC.

This clonotype was observed at least ten times. The chain carries TRBV12-3 or TRBV12-4 and TRBJ1-1; D is unresolved. Trimming left V 2 bases short and J 4 bases short, with 8 bases between. The CDR3 runs to 13 residues. CDR3 sequence: CASSLHESTEAFF. The DNA of the CDR3 is TGTGCCAGCAGTTTACATGAGAGCACTGAAGCTTTCTTT.

This clonotype was detected only a few times. The chain carries TRBV29-1 and TRBJ2-7; tentatively, D is TRBD1 (6 bases). The germline CDR1 and CDR2 sequences are SQVTM and ANQGSEA. CDR3 length: 13 residues. Trimming took 7 bases from V and 0 from J, leaving 13 bases between them. CDR3 coding DNA: TGCAGCGGAACGGACAGCTACTCCTACGAGCAGTACTTC. This sequence encodes CSGTDSYSYEQYF.

This clonotype showed up many times. The chain couples TRBV4-3 to TRBJ2-7; D is ambiguous. CDR1 LGHNA and CDR2 YSLEER come from the germline V gene. Trimming stripped 5 bases from V and 0 bases from J, with 14 bases between. CDR3 length: 15 amino acids. In DNA, the CDR3 is TGCGCCAGCAGCTCTTCATCGACACTCTCCTACGAGCAGTACTTC. Translated: CASSSSSTLSYEQYF.

This clonotype showed up many times. The chain employs TRBV10-2 and TRBJ1-1; D uncertain. V lost 0 bases and J 3 bases, leaving 11 bases between the germline ends. Germline V gives CDR1 WSHSY, CDR2 SAAADI. The CDR3 contains 15 residues. As DNA, the CDR3 is TGCGCCAGCAGTGAGTCGTGGGGATCGCACACTGAAGCTTTCTTT. This encodes CASSESWGSHTEAFF.

This clonotype was recorded a few times. CDR3 loop: CATRQGLSGELFF. Here the CDR3 DNA reads TGTGCCACCAGACAGGGGTTAAGCGGAGAGCTGTTTTTT. V gene TRBV24-1 combines with J gene TRBJ2-2, with 7 positions matching TRBD1. V lost 7 bases, J lost 11 bases, and 9 bases stayed unmatched. The CDR3 sequence is 13 residues long. The germline V gene encodes CDR1 KGHDR and CDR2 SFDVKD.

This clonotype was picked up many times. The chain links TRBV20-1 to TRBJ2-3; TRBD2 aligns across 8 bases. Germline V gene sequence: CDR1 DFQATT, CDR2 SNEGSKA (reference sequence). After removal of 5 bases from V and 2 bases from J, the junction contained 9 bases not matched to a gene. The CDR3 is made up of 15 amino acids. The CDR3 DNA sequence: TGCAGTGCTCCTAATTTAGCGGGAAACACAGATACGCAGTATTTT. Its protein is CSAPNLAGNTDTQYF.

About this clonotype: A much larger clone lies one base from this, so it may be a read error. The V call is TRBV7-6, the J call TRBJ2-7; D possibly corresponds to TRBD1 (6 bases). This CDR3 has 14 residues. CDR1 and CDR2 (germline): SGHVS, FNYEAQ. V shed 6 bases and J shed 5 bases, with 17 bases lying between them. CDR3 sequence: CASSTPGHDHEQYF. The CDR3 region has the DNA TGTGCCAGCAGTACCCCGGGACACGATCACGAGCAGTACTTC.

The chain combines TRBV12-3 or TRBV12-4 with TRBJ2-4; TRBD2 is a possible D gene (6 bases). Trimming cost V 4 bases and J 6 bases, with 25 bases left between them. The CDR3 consists of 18 residues. For the CDR3, the DNA is TGTGCCAGCAGTTCGAATACACTTAGGGGACTCCCGACAAACATTCAGTACTTC. Its translation: CASSSNTLRGLPTNIQYF.

This clonotype was found a few times. The genes are TRBV6-5 and TRBJ1-6; D is unresolved. Germline V gives CDR1 MNHEY, CDR2 SVGAGI. The germline V and J ends were trimmed by 0 bases and 0 bases, with 12 bases remaining between them. The CDR3 spans 18 residues. CDR3 DNA: TGTGCCAGCAGTTACTCGGTCCCGCTAAGCTCCTATAATTCACCCCTCCACTTT. Encoded protein: CASSYSVPLSSYNSPLHF.

This clonotype was recorded at least ten times. This chain uses TRBV2 with TRBJ2-2; TRBD2 matches at 9 bases. V gave up 7 bases and J gave up 2 bases; unmatched junction bases: 8. Germline CDR1 reads SNHLY; CDR2 reads FYNNEI. The CDR3 is made up of 16 amino acids. The DNA of the CDR3 is TGTGCCAGCAAGGGACTAGCAGAAGTAAACACCGGGGAGCTGTTTTTT. Amino acid sequence: CASKGLAEVNTGELFF.

Concerning this clonotype itself: A much larger clone sits a single nucleotide away, making a read error possible. The chain joins TRBV2 to TRBJ1-5, with D possibly being TRBD1 (6 bases). The CDR3 spans 14 residues. Trimming removed 2 bases at V and 7 bases at J, with 12 bases between. Germline V gives CDR1 SNHLY, CDR2 FYNNEI. This CDR3 is CASSEYGGEQPQHF. The CDR3 coding sequence is TGTGCCAGCAGTGAATATGGGGGCGAACAGCCCCAGCATTTT.

The V call is TRBV28, the J call TRBJ1-5, with 7 bases fitting TRBD1. V shed 7 bases, J shed 0 bases, and the junction held 3 bases outside the gene matches. The length of the CDR3 is 14 residues. Germline CDR1 and CDR2: MDHEN and SYDVKM. The CDR3 sequence is CASKDRASNQPQHF. The CDR3 coding sequence is TGTGCCAGCAAAGACAGGGCTAGCAATCAGCCCCAGCATTTT.

There are a few counts of this clonotype. This rearrangement joins TRBV6-5 to TRBJ1-5, with D hard to call. Germline CDR1 and CDR2: MNHEY and SVGAGI. The CDR3 consists of 14 residues. Trimming removed 5 bases at V and 3 bases at J, with 11 bases between. The CDR3: CASSQWGNNQPQHF. Here the CDR3 DNA reads TGTGCCAGCAGTCAATGGGGAAACAATCAGCCCCAGCATTTT.

This clonotype has a count of ten or more. This chain uses TRBV25-1 with TRBJ2-3; D ambiguous. Germline values: CDR1 MGHDK, CDR2 SYGVNS. CDR3 length equals 11 residues. Trimming took off 6 bases at V and 4 bases at J, with 5 bases between the two ends. CDR3 loop: CASRGPDTQYF. The CDR3 DNA reads TGTGCCAGCAGAGGGCCAGATACGCAGTATTTT.

The table lists this clonotype with many counts. V usage is TRBV12-3 or TRBV12-4 and J usage is TRBJ2-3; 9 bases match TRBD2. There are 16 residues in the CDR3. The trim removed 6 bases at V and 1 base at J, leaving 8 bases unmatched. The DNA for the CDR3 is TGTGCCAGCAGGTCAACGCGGGGGGGCGGCACAGATACGCAGTATTTT. This codes for CASRSTRGGGTDTQYF.

V and J are TRBV3-1 and TRBJ2-5, with TRBD1 matching over 7 bases. J lost 0 bases, V lost 3 bases, and 10 bases had no gene match. CDR1 is LGHDT and CDR2 is YNNKEL in the germline V gene (reference sequence). CDR3 length: 17 residues. The CDR3 protein is CASSQIGTATYQETQYF. The DNA for the CDR3 is TGTGCCAGCAGCCAGATCGGGACAGCTACATACCAAGAGACCCAGTACTTC.